These 22 T cell receptor beta chains originate from one sample sequenced in a study of early T cells in non-severe SARS-CoV-2 infection. TCRdb ran MiXCR on the 5' RACE reads and lists one entry per CDR3 protein. Of fewer than 100,000 distinct CDR3 sequences in the sample, roughly 9.4% were seen once. The sequencing input was whole blood. The origin of the receptors is an adult who was a healthcare worker with PCR-confirmed SARS-CoV-2 infection or an uninfected control (not recorded which).

The DNA of the CDR3 is TGTGCCAGCAGCATTGGGTCCTCCTACGAGCAGTACTTC. Its protein product is CASSIGSSYEQYF. V and J are TRBV12-3 or TRBV12-4 and TRBJ2-7, with D hard to call. This CDR3 spans 13 amino acids. The ends were cut back, 6 bases at V and 0 bases at J, with 9 bases in the middle.

The table lists this clonotype with many counts. This rearrangement joins TRBV2 to TRBJ2-3; the match to TRBD2 covers 13 bases. The V and J ends lost 6 bases and 3 bases, in that order; junction bases with no gene match: 6. Germline assignment: CDR1 SNHLY and CDR2 FYNNEI. The CDR3 length is 16 residues. In nucleotides, the CDR3 is TGTGCCAGCAGCCGGCCGACTAGCGGGAGGACAGATACGCAGTATTTT. Protein: CASSRPTSGRTDTQYF.

This clonotype appeared a few times. This chain uses TRBV6-2 or TRBV6-3 with TRBJ2-3; no clear D gene. In germline, CDR1 is MNHEY, CDR2 SVGEGT. The CDR3 has 13 residues. V was trimmed by 5 bases and J by 7 bases, leaving 13 bases between them. The CDR3 protein is CASSNPVAHTQYF. CDR3 bases: TGTGCCAGCAGTAACCCCGTGGCCCATACGCAGTATTTT.

This clonotype was seen repeatedly, ten times or more. The genes are TRBV10-2 and TRBJ1-2; D gene uncertain. Per the germline V gene, CDR1 is WSHSY and CDR2 is SAAADI. The CDR3 is 15 amino acids. The V gene lost 0 bases and the J gene lost 8 bases, with 16 bases spanning the gap. CDR3 nucleotide sequence: TGCGCCAGCAGTGAGTCGGGAGGGCGCCTGTCCGGCTACACCTTC. Its protein product is CASSESGGRLSGYTF.

This clonotype came up many times. The rearrangement links TRBV12-3 or TRBV12-4 to TRBJ1-3; TRBD1 matches at 8 bases. The CDR3 length is 14 residues. J was trimmed by 2 bases and V by 4 bases; bases with no gene match: 1. The CDR3 spells CASSWTGTGNTIYF. CDR3 DNA: TGTGCCAGCAGTTGGACAGGGACTGGAAACACCATATATTTT.

This clonotype came up many times. The chain carries TRBV7-9 and TRBJ2-7, with TRBD1 identical over 12 bases. CDR1 and CDR2 from the germline V gene are SEHNR and FQNEAQ (reference sequence). The CDR3 totals 17 residues. With V trimmed by 4 bases and J by 4 bases, 11 bases remained unmatched. In DNA form, the CDR3 reads TGTGCCAGCAGCTCAGACCTGGGACAGGGGGCGATATACGAGCAGTACTTC. It yields the protein CASSSDLGQGAIYEQYF. Variable domain in full (rest from reference TRBV7-9 and TRBJ2-7): DTGVSQNPRHKITKRGQNVTFRCDPISEHNRLYWYRQTLGQGPEFLTYFQNEAQLEKSRLLSDRFSAERPKGSFSTLEIQRTEQGDSAMYLCASSSDLGQGAIYEQYFGPGTRLTVT.

This chain links TRBV29-1 with TRBJ1-1; 7 bases match TRBD1. The germline gives CDR1 SQVTM, CDR2 ANQGSEA. V lost 4 bases and J lost 2; bases outside the gene matches: 4. The CDR3 has 13 residues. Here the CDR3 reads CSVAGQRNTEAFF. CDR3 DNA: TGCAGCGTTGCGGGACAGAGAAACACTGAAGCTTTCTTT.

This clonotype was counted at least ten times. V is TRBV11-2 and J is TRBJ2-1, with 11 positions matching TRBD2. Unmatched junction bases numbered 6, after V lost 5 bases and J lost 3 bases. This CDR3 contains 16 residues. Germline CDR1 SGHAT, CDR2 FQNNGV. This chain's CDR3 is CASSMQGLADYNEQFF. The CDR3 bases are TGTGCCAGCAGCATGCAGGGACTAGCGGACTACAATGAGCAGTTCTTC. The full variable domain, with the rest looked up from reference TRBV11-2 and TRBJ2-1, is EAGVAQSPRYKIIEKRQSVAFWCNPISGHATLYWYQQILGQGPKLLIQFQNNGVVDDSQLPKDRFSAERLKGVDSTLKIQPAKLEDSAVYLCASSMQGLADYNEQFFGPGTRLTVL.

This clonotype was picked up many times. V and J are TRBV7-2 and TRBJ2-5; D unresolved. The CDR3 contains 15 residues. Germline values: CDR1 SGHTA, CDR2 FQGNSA. Trimming removed 6 bases from V and 3 bases from J, with 17 bases in between. The CDR3 nucleotides read TGTGCCAGCAGACCCCCGGGTGGGCGAGAAGAGACCCAGTACTTC. It yields the protein CASRPPGGREETQYF.

Only a few counts were recorded for this clonotype. The chain employs TRBV28 and TRBJ2-4; possibly TRBD1 for D (6 bases). Germline lookup yields CDR1 MDHEN and CDR2 SYDVKM. With 2 bases removed from V and 1 base from J, the gap between germline ends came to 9 bases. This CDR3 is 15 amino acids long. CDR3 nucleotide sequence: TGTGCCAGCAGTTTAACAGGGCAGGCCAAAAACATTCAGTACTTC. It translates to CASSLTGQAKNIQYF.

The chain recombines TRBV6-2 or TRBV6-3 with TRBJ2-1; D unresolved. Germline CDR1 and CDR2: MNHEY and SVGEGT. V lost 0 bases and J 8 bases, leaving 17 bases between the germline ends. The CDR3 is 16 amino acids. CDR3 residues: CASSYSSTPTPDEQFF. CDR3 nucleotide sequence: TGTGCCAGCAGTTACTCGAGCACCCCCACCCCCGATGAGCAGTTCTTC.

This clonotype was seen repeatedly, ten times or more. V usage is TRBV20-1 and J usage is TRBJ2-3; 8 bases line up with TRBD2. The CDR3 has 16 residues. V dropped 0 bases and J dropped 4; count of bases not matched to a gene: 9. Germline values: CDR1 DFQATT, CDR2 SNEGSKA (reference sequence). DNA for the CDR3: TGCAGTGCTAGAGATCTCGCGGGAGGCCGCGCAGATACGCAGTATTTT. Residues: CSARDLAGGRADTQYF.

About this clonotype: Being one base from a much bigger clone, this may be a read error. The chain employs TRBV2 and TRBJ2-2; D not resolved. Looked up from germline, CDR1 is SNHLY and CDR2 is FYNNEI. Deletions cut 6 bases from V and 4 bases from J, with 9 bases between. CDR3 length equals 13 residues. CDR3 amino acids: CASRPCATGELFF. The CDR3 coding sequence is TGTGCCAGCAGACCTTGTGCCACCGGGGAGCTGTTTTTT.

The chain uses TRBV5-4 and TRBJ2-7; 7 bases map to TRBD1. CDR3 size: 14 residues. Germline loops: CDR1 SGHNT, CDR2 YYREEE (reference sequence). V dropped 4 bases and J dropped 0; count of bases not matched to a gene: 4. In nucleotides, the CDR3 is TGTGCCAGCAGCCAAGACAGGGTCTCCTACGAGCAGTACTTC. It is translated as CASSQDRVSYEQYF.

This clonotype has ten or more counts. V and J are TRBV5-1 and TRBJ2-2, with D tentatively TRBD1 (6 bases). Germline lookup yields CDR1 SGHRS and CDR2 YFSETQ. The CDR3 loop spans 15 amino acids. V dropped 3 bases and J dropped 3 bases, with 12 bases sitting between them. The CDR3 coding sequence is TGCGCCAGCAGCTACGGACACAGGGACACCGGGGAGCTGTTTTTT. It is translated as CASSYGHRDTGELFF.

The V and J genes are TRBV10-3 and TRBJ1-5; TRBD1 matches 7 bases. With V trimmed by 7 bases and J by 7 bases, 7 bases remained unmatched. The CDR3 is 13 residues long. The V gene's germline CDR1 is ENHRY and CDR2 SYGVKD. This CDR3 is CAITGTVGQPQHF. The CDR3 nucleotides are TGTGCCATCACTGGGACAGTGGGCCAGCCCCAGCATTTT.

This clonotype was counted at least ten times. The chain links TRBV2 to TRBJ1-4, with D hard to call. V dropped 7 bases and J dropped 3 bases, with 15 bases sitting between them. The CDR3 has 15 residues. Germline-derived CDR1 and CDR2 are SNHLY and FYNNEI. CDR3 sequence: CASTLRVTPNEKLFF. CDR3 nucleotides: TGTGCCAGCACCCTAAGAGTGACACCTAATGAAAAACTGTTTTTT.

There are a few counts of this clonotype. The chain uses TRBV30 and TRBJ2-3, with D maybe TRBD2 (5 bases). CDR1 is GTSNPN and CDR2 is SVGIG in the germline V gene (reference sequence). V was trimmed by 0 bases and J by 4 bases, leaving 14 bases between them. This CDR3 region has 15 residues. The CDR3 DNA sequence: TGTGCCTGGAGTGTACGGACTCCTCTGCCAGATACGCAGTATTTT. Translation gives CAWSVRTPLPDTQYF.

This rearrangement joins TRBV11-3 to TRBJ1-2; D is ambiguous. The CDR3 consists of 14 residues. V shed 6 bases and J shed 0 bases, with 11 bases lying between them. CDR1 is SGHNT, CDR2 YENEEA, per germline. CDR3 DNA sequence: TGTGCCAGCAGAATTAGAAATCCTAACTATGGCTACACCTTC. It encodes CASRIRNPNYGYTF.

This clonotype was picked up a small number of times. CDR3 bases: TGTGCCAGCAGTTTATTAGGGATCGAGCAGTACTTC. It codes for CASSLLGIEQYF. The chain employs TRBV28 and TRBJ2-7; D not certain. The germline V and J ends were trimmed by 1 base and 6 bases, with 7 bases remaining between them. The CDR3 has 12 amino acids. The germline V gene has CDR1 MDHEN and CDR2 SYDVKM.

Here the CDR3 DNA reads TGCGCCAGCAGTTCAATTCGGACTCCCGGGGAGACCCAGTACTTC. Translated: CASSSIRTPGETQYF. The chain uses TRBV5-1 and TRBJ2-5; maybe TRBD2 (5 bases). CDR3 length equals 15 residues. Per the germline V gene, CDR1 is SGHRS and CDR2 is YFSETQ. The V gene lost 5 bases and the J gene lost 5 bases, with 19 bases spanning the gap. The whole variable domain, remainder taken from reference TRBV5-1 and TRBJ2-5, is KAGVTQTPRYLIKTRGQQVTLSCSPISGHRSVSWYQQTPGQGLQFLFEYFSETQRNKGNFPGRFSGRQFSNSRSEMNVSTLELGDSALYLCASSSIRTPGETQYFGPGTRLLVL.

This clonotype has at least ten counts. This chain uses TRBV12-3 or TRBV12-4 with TRBJ2-1; D unclear. The CDR3 loop spans 14 amino acids. Trimming removed 0 bases at V and 4 bases at J, with 7 bases between. This CDR3 reads CASSLALEYNEQFF. The CDR3 DNA sequence: TGTGCCAGCAGTTTAGCTCTCGAGTACAATGAGCAGTTCTTC.